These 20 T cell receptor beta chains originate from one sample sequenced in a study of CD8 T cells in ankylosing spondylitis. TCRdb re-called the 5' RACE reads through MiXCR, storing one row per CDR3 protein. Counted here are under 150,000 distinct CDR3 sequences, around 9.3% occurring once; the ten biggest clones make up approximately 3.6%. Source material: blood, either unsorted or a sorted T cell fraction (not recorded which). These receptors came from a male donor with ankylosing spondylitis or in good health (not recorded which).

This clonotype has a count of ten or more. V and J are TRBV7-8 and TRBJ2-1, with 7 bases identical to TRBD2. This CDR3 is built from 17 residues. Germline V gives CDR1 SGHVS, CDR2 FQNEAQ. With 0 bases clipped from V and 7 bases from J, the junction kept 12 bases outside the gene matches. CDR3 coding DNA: TGTGCCAGCAGCTTAGCGTTCCTAGCGGTTCCCGAGAATGAGCAGTTCTTC. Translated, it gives CASSLAFLAVPENEQFF.

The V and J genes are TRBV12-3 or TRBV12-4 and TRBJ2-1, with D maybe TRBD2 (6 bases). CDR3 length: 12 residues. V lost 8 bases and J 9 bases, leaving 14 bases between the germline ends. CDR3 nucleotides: TGTGCCAGCTCGTCGGGAGTAGTTGAGCAGTTCTTC. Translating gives CASSSGVVEQFF.

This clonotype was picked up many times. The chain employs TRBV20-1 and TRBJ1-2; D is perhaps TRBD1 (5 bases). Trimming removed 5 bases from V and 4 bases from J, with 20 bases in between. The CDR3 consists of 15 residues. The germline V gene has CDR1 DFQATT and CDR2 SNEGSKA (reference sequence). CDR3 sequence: CSAGKGAGQGYGYTF. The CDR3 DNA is TGCAGTGCTGGGAAGGGCGCGGGTCAGGGCTATGGCTACACCTTC.

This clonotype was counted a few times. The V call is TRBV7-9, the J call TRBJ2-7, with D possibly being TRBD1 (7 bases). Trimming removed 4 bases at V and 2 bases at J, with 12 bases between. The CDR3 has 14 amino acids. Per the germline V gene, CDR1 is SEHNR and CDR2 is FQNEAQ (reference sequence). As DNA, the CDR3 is TGTGCCAGCAGCTCGCGGGACAGTCCCTACGAGCAGTACTTC. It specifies CASSSRDSPYEQYF. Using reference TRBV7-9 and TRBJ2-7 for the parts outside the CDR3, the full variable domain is DTGVSQNPRHKITKRGQNVTFRCDPISEHNRLYWYRQTLGQGPEFLTYFQNEAQLEKSRLLSDRFSAERPKGSFSTLEIQRTEQGDSAMYLCASSSRDSPYEQYFGPGTRLTVT.

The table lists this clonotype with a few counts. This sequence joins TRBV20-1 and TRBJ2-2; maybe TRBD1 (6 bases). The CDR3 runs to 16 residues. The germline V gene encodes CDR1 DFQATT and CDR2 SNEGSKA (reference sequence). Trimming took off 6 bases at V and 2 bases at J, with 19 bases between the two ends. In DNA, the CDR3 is TGCAGTGCCCAAGGGGTGGACAGAGCCAACACCGGGGAGCTGTTTTTT. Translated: CSAQGVDRANTGELFF.

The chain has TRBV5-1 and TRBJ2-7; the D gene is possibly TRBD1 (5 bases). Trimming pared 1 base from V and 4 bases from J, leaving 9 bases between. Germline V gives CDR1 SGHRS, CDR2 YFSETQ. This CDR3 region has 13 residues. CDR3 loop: CASSLPDTYEQYF. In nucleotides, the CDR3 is TGCGCCAGCAGCTTGCCGGACACATACGAGCAGTACTTC. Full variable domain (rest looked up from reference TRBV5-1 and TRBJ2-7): KAGVTQTPRYLIKTRGQQVTLSCSPISGHRSVSWYQQTPGQGLQFLFEYFSETQRNKGNFPGRFSGRQFSNSRSEMNVSTLELGDSALYLCASSLPDTYEQYFGPGTRLTVT.

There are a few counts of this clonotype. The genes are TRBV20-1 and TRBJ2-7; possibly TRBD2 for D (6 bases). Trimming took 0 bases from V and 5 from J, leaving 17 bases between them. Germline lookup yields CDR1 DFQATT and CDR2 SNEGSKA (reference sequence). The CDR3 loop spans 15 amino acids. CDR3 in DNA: TGCAGTGCTAGAGACCCGATTCCCGGGGGAGACGAGCAGTACTTC. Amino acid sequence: CSARDPIPGGDEQYF.

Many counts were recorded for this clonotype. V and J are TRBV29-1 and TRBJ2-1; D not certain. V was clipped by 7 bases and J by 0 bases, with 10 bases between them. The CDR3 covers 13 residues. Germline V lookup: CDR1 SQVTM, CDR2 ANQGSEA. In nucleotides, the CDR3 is TGCAGCGGATGGATTGGCTCCTACAATGAGCAGTTCTTC. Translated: CSGWIGSYNEQFF.

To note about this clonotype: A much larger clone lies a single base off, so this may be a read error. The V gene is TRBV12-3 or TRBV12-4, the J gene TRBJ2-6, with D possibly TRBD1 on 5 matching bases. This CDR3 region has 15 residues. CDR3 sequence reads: CASSFSPSGANGLTF. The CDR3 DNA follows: TGTGCCAGCAGTTTTTCCCCCTCTGGGGCCAACGGCCTGACTTTC.

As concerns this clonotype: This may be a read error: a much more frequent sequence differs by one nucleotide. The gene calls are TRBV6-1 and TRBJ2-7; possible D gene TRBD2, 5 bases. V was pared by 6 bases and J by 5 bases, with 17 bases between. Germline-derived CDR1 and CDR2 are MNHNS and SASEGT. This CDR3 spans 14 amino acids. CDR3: CASSQDYPPHEQYF. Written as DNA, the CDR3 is TGTGCCAGCAGCCAAGACTATCCGCCCCACGAGCAGTACTTC.

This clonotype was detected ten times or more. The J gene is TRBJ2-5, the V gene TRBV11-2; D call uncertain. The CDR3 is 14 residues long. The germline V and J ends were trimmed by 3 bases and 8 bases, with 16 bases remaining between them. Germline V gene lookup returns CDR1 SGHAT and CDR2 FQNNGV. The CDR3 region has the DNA TGTGCCAGCAGCTTCACTGTCGTTTCCCCCACCCAGTACTTC. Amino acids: CASSFTVVSPTQYF.

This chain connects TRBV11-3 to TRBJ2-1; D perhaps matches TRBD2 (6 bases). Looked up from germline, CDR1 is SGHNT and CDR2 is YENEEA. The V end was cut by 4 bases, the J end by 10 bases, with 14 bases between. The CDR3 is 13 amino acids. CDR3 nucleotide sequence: TGTGCCAGCAGCTCCTGGGACTCTCCCGAGCAGTTCTTC. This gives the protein CASSSWDSPEQFF.

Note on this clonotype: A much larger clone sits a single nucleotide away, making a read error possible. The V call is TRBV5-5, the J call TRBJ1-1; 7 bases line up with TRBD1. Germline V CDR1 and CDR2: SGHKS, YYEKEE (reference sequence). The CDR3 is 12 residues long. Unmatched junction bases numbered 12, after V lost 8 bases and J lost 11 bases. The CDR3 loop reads CASAGTDFDAFF. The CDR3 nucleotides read TGTGCCAGTGCCGGGACAGATTTTGACGCTTTCTTT.

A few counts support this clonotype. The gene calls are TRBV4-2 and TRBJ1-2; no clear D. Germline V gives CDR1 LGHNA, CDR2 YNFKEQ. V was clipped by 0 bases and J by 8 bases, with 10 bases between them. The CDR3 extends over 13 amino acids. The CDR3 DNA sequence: TGTGCCAGCAGCCAAGACTCAGGATGGGGCTACACCTTC. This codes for CASSQDSGWGYTF.

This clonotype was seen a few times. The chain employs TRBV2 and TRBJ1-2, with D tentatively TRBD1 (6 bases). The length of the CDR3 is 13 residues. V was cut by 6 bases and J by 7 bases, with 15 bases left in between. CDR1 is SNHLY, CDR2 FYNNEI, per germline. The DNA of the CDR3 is TGTGCCAGCAGGTACAGGGTACCCCCTGGCTACACCTTC. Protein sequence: CASRYRVPPGYTF.

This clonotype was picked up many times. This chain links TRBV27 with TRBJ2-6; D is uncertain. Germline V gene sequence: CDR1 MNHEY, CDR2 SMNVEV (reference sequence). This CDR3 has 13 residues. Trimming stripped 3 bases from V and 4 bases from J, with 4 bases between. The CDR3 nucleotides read TGTGCCAGCAGTTTCACCGGGGCCAACGTCCTGACTTTC. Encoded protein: CASSFTGANVLTF.

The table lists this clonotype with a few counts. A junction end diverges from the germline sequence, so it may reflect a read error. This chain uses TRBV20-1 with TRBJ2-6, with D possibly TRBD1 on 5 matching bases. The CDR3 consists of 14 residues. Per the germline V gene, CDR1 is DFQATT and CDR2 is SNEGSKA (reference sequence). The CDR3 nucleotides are TGCAGTGCAGCCTCTCTCTCTGGGGCCAACGTCCTCACTTTC. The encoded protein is CSAASLSGANVLTF.

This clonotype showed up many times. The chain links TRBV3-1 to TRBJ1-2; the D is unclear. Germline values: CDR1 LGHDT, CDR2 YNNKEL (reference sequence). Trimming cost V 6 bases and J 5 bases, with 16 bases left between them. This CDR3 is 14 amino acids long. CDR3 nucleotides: TGTGCCAGCAGATCGGGAGGCAGTCAATATGGCTACACCTTC. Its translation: CASRSGGSQYGYTF.

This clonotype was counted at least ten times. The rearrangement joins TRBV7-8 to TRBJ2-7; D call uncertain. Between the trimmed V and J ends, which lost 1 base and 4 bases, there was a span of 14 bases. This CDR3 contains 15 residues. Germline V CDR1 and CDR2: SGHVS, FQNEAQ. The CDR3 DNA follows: TGTGCCAGCAGCTTAGTCAGGAGACAACTTTACGAGCAGTACTTC. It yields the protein CASSLVRRQLYEQYF.

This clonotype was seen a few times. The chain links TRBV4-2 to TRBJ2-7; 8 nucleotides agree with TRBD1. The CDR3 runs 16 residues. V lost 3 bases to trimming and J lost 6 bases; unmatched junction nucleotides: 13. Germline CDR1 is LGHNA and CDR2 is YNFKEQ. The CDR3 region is CASSHVPGTGGFEQYF. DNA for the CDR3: TGTGCCAGCAGCCACGTCCCTGGGACAGGAGGTTTCGAGCAGTACTTC.